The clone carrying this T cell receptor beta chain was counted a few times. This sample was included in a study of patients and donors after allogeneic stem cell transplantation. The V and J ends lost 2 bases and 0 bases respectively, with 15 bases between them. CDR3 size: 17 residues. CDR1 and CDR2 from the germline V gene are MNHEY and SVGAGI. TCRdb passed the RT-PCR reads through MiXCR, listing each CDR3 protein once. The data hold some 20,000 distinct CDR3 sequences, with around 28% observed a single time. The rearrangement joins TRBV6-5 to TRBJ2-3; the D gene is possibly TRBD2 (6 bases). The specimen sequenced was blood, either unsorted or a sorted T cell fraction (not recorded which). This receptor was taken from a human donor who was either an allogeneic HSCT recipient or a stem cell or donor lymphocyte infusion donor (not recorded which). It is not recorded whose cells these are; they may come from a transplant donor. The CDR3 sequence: CASSYTGVLGSTDTQYF. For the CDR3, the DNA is TGTGCCAGCAGTTACACGGGGGTTCTAGGTAGCACAGATACGCAGTATTTT.